In its sample, the clone carrying this T cell receptor beta chain was seen a few times. The antigen remains unidentified. The table came from immunoSEQ multiplex PCR; TCRdb's copy has only in-frame clones and leaves some out. The table shows approximately 11,000 clones, with about 70% occurring only once. The data were obtained in a study of CD4+ T cells in melanoma. Overall study findings and caveats: Diverse differentiation states were reported for melanoma neoantigen-specific CD4+ T cells. CD8+ T cell, macrophage and B cell function reportedly correlated with neoantigen-specific CD4+ T cells.

From germline, CDR1 is SGHRS and CDR2 YFSETQ. V lost 2 bases and J lost 4, with 13 bases in between. CDR3 size: 15 residues. Sequences were obtained from cells from a culture (not recorded whether cultured in vitro). J is TRBJ1-5 and V is TRBV5-1; D is perhaps TRBD1 (5 bases). The sequence derives from a human donor with melanoma. The CDR3 spells CASSFTGHSNQPQHF. The CDR3 coding sequence is TGCGCCAGCAGCTTTACCGGACACTCGAATCAGCCCCAGCATTTT. Complete variable domain (other parts from reference TRBV5-1 and TRBJ1-5): KAGVTQTPRYLIKTRGQQVTLSCSPISGHRSVSWYQQTPGQGLQFLFEYFSETQRNKGNFPGRFSGRQFSNSRSEMNVSTLELGDSALYLCASSFTGHSNQPQHFGDGTRLSIL.